The 5 T cell receptor beta chains in this list originate from one sample, sequenced in a study of T cell responses to AZD1222 COVID-19 vaccine. Sequenced by immunoSEQ multiplex PCR; TCRdb stores in-frame clones only, minus some. In the table there are 90,000 to 120,000 clones, 75% to 95% of which are singletons. The material sequenced was peripheral blood, taken 28 days after the second AZD1222 dose. The receptor set was obtained from an adult who received the AZD1222 COVID-19 vaccine.

V and J are TRBV7-2 and TRBJ1-2; TRBD1 might be the D (5 bases). The CDR3 loop spans 14 amino acids. Trimming took 4 bases from V and 8 from J, leaving 17 bases between them. Germline CDR1 reads SGHTA; CDR2 reads FQGNSA. The CDR3: CASSSRDGVRGYTF. The CDR3 DNA follows: TGTGCCAGCAGCTCCCGGGACGGTGTTAGGGGCTACACCTTC.

The rearrangement joins TRBV5-1 to TRBJ2-1; 7 positions agree with TRBD2. CDR1 and CDR2 (germline): SGHRS, YFSETQ. Trimming cost V 0 bases and J 1 base; bases outside gene matches: 7. There are 17 residues in the CDR3. Here the CDR3 reads CASSLAPGRGSYNEQFF. The CDR3 DNA is TGCGCCAGCAGCTTGGCCCCAGGGAGGGGTTCCTACAATGAGCAGTTCTTC. Together with reference TRBV5-1 and TRBJ2-1, the CDR3 gives the full variable domain: KAGVTQTPRYLIKTRGQQVTLSCSPISGHRSVSWYQQTPGQGLQFLFEYFSETQRNKGNFPGRFSGRQFSNSRSEMNVSTLELGDSALYLCASSLAPGRGSYNEQFFGPGTRLTVL.

This chain uses TRBV5-5 with TRBJ2-2; D is possibly TRBD2 (6 bases). The CDR3 covers 14 residues. The germline V gene has CDR1 SGHKS and CDR2 YYEKEE (reference sequence). V was pared by 4 bases and J by 8 bases, with 15 bases between. The CDR3 bases are TGTGCCAGCAGCCCCGGGGACTGGGGGGGGGAGCTGTTTTTT. Protein sequence: CASSPGDWGGELFF.

The chain couples TRBV19 to TRBJ1-6; D remains unclear. Deletions cut 4 bases from V and 8 bases from J, with 12 bases between. The CDR3 is 14 residues long. Germline V CDR1 and CDR2: LNHDA, SQIVND (reference sequence). The CDR3 loop reads CASSTPRADSPLHF. In DNA, the CDR3 is TGTGCCAGTAGTACCCCCCGGGCCGATTCACCCCTCCACTTT.

J is TRBJ1-1 and V is TRBV27; 8 bases line up with TRBD1. After removal of 5 bases from V and 1 base from J, the junction contained 6 bases not matched to a gene. The CDR3 is made up of 15 amino acids. Germline V gives CDR1 MNHEY, CDR2 SMNVEV (reference sequence). In DNA, the CDR3 is TGTGCCAGCAGTGGGAGACAGGGGAGGAACACTGAAGCTTTCTTT. It specifies CASSGRQGRNTEAFF.